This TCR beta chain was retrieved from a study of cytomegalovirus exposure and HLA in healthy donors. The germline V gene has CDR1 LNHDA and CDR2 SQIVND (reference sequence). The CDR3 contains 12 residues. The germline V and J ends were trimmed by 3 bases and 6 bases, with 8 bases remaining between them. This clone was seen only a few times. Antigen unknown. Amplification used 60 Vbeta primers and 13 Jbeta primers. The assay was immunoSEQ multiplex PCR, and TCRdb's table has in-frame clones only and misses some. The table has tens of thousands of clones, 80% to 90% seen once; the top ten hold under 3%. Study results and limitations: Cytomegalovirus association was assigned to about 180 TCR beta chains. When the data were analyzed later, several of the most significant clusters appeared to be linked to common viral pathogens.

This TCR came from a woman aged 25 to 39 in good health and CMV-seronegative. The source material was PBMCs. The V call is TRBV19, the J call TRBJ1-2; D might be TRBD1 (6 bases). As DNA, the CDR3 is TGTGCCAGTAGTATGTGGGGGCATGGCTACACCTTC. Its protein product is CASSMWGHGYTF.